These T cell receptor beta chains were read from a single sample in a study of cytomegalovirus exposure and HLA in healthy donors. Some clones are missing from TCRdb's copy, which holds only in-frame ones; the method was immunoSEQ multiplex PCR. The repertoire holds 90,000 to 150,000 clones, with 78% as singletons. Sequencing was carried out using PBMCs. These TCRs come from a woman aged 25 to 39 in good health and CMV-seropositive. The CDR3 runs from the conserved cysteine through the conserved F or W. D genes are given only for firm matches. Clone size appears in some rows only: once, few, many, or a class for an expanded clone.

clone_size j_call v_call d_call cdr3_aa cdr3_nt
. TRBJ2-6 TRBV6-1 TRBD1 CASRTGLAGANVLTF TGTGCCAGCCGGACAGGGTTGGCTGGGGCCAACGTCCTGACTTTC
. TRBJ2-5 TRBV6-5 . CASSYPGALVQYF TGTGCCAGCAGTTACCCGGGAGCCCTTGTGCAGTACTTC
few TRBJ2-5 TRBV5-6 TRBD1 CASSFGDRGETQYF TGTGCCAGCAGCTTTGGGGACAGGGGTGAGACCCAGTACTTC
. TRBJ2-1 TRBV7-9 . CASSLVSGITHEQFF TGTGCCAGCAGCTTAGTATCAGGGATTACCCATGAGCAGTTCTTC
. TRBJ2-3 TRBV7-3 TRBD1 CASSSGQGTDTQYF TGTGCCAGCAGCTCCGGACAGGGAACAGATACGCAGTATTTT
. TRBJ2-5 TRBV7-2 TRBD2 CASSLFFNGGAVGETQYF TGTGCCAGCAGCTTATTTTTCAACGGGGGGGCAGTGGGAGAGACCCAGTACTTC
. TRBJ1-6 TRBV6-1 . CASSDRVWDSPLHF TGTGCCAGCAGTGACCGGGTTTGGGATTCACCCCTCCACTTT
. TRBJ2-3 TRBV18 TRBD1 CASSGQGLADTQYF TGTGCCAGCTCAGGACAGGGGTTGGCAGATACGCAGTATTTT
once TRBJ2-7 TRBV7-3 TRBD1 CASSLKGPDGTGSSYEQYF TGTGCCAGCAGCTTAAAAGGCCCAGACGGGACAGGGTCGTCCTACGAGCAGTACTTC
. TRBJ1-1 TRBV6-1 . CASIFGNTEAFF TGTGCCAGCATTTTCGGGAACACTGAAGCTTTCTTT
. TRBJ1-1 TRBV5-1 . CASSLDRARDTEAFF TGCGCCAGCAGCTTGGACAGGGCGAGGGACACTGAAGCTTTCTTT
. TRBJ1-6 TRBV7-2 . CASSSSAGLSSPLHF TGTGCCAGCAGCTCCTCGGCAGGGCTAAGTTCACCCCTCCACTTT
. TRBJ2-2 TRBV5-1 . CASSLLRGGTNTGELFF TGCGCCAGCAGCTTGTTGAGGGGGGGAACGAACACCGGGGAGCTGTTTTTT
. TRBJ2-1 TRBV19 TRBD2 CASSLTGTSGYNEQFF TGTGCCAGTAGTCTCACCGGGACTAGCGGTTACAATGAGCAGTTCTTC
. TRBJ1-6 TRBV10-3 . CAISETGMGSSYNSPLHF TGTGCCATCAGTGAGACGGGGATGGGAAGCTCCTATAATTCACCCCTCCACTTT
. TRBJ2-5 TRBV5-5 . CASSLGAGKQETQYF TGTGCCAGCAGCTTGGGAGCAGGGAAACAAGAGACCCAGTACTTC
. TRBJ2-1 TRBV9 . CASSVADPYNEQFF TGTGCCAGCAGCGTAGCAGATCCATACAATGAGCAGTTCTTC
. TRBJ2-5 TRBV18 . CASSGSGEETQYF TGTGCCAGCTCAGGGTCGGGGGAAGAGACCCAGTACTTC
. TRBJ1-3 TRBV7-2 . CASSTVSGNTIYF TGTGCCAGCTCGACAGTCTCTGGAAACACCATATATTTT
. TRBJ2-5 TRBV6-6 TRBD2 CASSYLAGEIQETQYF TGTGCCAGCAGTTACCTGGCGGGGGAGATACAAGAGACCCAGTACTTC
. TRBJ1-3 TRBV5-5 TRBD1 CASSSDRASGNTIYF TGTGCCAGCAGCTCGGACAGGGCCTCTGGAAACACCATATATTTT
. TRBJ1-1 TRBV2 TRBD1 CASSAGQGVHNTEAFF TGTGCCAGCAGCGCGGGACAGGGAGTTCACAACACTGAAGCTTTCTTT